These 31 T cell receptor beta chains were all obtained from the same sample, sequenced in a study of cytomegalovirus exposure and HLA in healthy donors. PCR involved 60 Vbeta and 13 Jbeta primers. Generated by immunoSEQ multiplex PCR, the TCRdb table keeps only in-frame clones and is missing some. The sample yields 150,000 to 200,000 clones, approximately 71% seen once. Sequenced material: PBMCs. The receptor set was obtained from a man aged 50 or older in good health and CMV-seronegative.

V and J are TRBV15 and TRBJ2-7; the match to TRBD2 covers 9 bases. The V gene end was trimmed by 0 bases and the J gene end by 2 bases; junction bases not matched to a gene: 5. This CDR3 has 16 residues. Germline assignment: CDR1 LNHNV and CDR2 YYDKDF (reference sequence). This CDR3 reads CATSRDWQRGAYEQYF. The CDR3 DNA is TGTGCCACCAGCAGAGATTGGCAGCGGGGGGCCTACGAGCAGTACTTC. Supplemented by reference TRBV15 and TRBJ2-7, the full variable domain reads DAMVIQNPRYQVTQFGKPVTLSCSQTLNHNVMYWYQQKSSQAPKLLFHYYDKDFNNEADTPDNFQSRRPNTSFCFLDIRSPGLGDTAMYLCATSRDWQRGAYEQYFGPGTRLTVT.

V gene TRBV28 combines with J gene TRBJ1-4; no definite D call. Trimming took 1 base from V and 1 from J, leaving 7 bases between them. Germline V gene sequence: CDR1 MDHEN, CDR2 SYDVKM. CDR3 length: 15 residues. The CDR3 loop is CASSLLSETNEKLFF. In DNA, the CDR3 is TGTGCCAGCAGTTTATTGTCAGAAACTAATGAAAAACTGTTTTTT.

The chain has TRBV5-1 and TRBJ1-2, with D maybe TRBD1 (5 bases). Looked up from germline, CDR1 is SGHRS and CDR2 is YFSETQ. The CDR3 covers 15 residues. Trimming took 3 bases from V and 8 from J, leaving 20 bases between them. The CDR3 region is CASSWGGTADWGYTF. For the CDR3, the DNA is TGCGCCAGCAGCTGGGGGGGAACAGCCGATTGGGGCTACACCTTC.

The CDR3 nucleotides are TGCGCCAGCAGCTTTCCCCAAATGGGGGGGAAAGCTAACTATGGCTACACCTTC. This sequence encodes CASSFPQMGGKANYGYTF. The chain combines TRBV5-1 with TRBJ1-2; a weak D match, TRBD1 (5 bases). The CDR3 covers 18 residues. Germline V lookup: CDR1 SGHRS, CDR2 YFSETQ. V lost 2 bases to trimming and J lost 0 bases, with 20 bases between them.

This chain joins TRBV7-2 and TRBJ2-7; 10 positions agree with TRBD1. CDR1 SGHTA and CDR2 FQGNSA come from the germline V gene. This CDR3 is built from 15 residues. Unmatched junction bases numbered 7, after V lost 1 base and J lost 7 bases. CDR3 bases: TGTGCCAGCAGCTTAGATTCGACAGGGGGCTGGGAGCAGTACTTC. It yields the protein CASSLDSTGGWEQYF.

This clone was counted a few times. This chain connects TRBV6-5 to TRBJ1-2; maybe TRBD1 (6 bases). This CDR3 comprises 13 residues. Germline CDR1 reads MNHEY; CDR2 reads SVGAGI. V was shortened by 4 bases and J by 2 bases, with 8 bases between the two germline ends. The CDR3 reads CASSSGVNYGYTF. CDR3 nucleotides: TGTGCCAGCAGTTCAGGGGTGAACTATGGCTACACCTTC.

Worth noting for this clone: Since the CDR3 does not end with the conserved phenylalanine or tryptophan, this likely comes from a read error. The CDR3 protein is CASSPAGQGYYGYTL. The CDR3 DNA reads TGTGCCAGCTCACCAGCGGGACAGGGCTACTATGGCTACACCCTC. This chain connects TRBV18 to TRBJ1-2; TRBD1 aligns across 9 bases. Trimming removed 2 bases from V and 3 bases from J; junction bases left unmatched: 4. Germline assignment: CDR1 KGHSH and CDR2 LQKENI. The CDR3 is made up of 15 amino acids.

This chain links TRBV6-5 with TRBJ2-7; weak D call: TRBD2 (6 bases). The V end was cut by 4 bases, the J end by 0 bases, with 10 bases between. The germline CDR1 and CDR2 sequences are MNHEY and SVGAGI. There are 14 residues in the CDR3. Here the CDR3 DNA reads TGTGCCAGCAGTTTCGGGACTTACTCCTACGAGCAGTACTTC. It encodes CASSFGTYSYEQYF.

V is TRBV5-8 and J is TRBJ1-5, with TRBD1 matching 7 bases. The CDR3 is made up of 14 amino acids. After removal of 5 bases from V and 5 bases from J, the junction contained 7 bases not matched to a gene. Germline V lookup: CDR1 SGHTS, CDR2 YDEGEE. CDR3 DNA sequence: TGTGCCAGCAGTTATGGGACAGCCCATCAGCCCCAGCATTTT. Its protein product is CASSYGTAHQPQHF.

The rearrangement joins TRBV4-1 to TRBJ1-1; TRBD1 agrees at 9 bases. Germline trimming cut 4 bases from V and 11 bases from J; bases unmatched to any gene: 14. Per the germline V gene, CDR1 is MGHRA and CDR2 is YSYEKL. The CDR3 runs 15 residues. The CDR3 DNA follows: TGCGCCAGCAGCCCGGGGGACAGGGTGTATGAAGAGGCTTTCTTT. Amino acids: CASSPGDRVYEEAFF.

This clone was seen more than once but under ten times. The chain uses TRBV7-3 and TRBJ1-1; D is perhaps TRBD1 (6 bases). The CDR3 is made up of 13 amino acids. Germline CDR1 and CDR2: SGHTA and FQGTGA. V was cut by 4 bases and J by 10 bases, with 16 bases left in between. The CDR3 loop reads CASSSQGGGRAFF. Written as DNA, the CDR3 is TGTGCCAGCAGCTCCCAGGGAGGGGGGAGAGCTTTCTTT.

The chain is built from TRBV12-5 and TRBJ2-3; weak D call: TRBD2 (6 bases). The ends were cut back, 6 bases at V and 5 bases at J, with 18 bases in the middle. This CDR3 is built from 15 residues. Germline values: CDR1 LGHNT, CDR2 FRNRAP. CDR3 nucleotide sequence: TGTGCTAGTGGCTCCAGCGGGCTGCTGGGAGATACGCAGTATTTT. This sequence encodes CASGSSGLLGDTQYF.

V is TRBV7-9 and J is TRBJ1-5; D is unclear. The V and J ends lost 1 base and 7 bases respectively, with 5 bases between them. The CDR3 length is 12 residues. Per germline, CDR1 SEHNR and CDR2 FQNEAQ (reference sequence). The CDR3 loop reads CASSLGRQPQHF. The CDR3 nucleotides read TGTGCCAGCAGCTTAGGCAGGCAGCCCCAGCATTTT.

CDR3 protein: CASRDRSSGNTIYF. In nucleotides, the CDR3 is TGTGCCAGCAGGGACAGGTCCTCTGGAAACACCATATATTTT. V usage is TRBV2 and J usage is TRBJ1-3; 7 bases line up with TRBD1. The germline gives CDR1 SNHLY, CDR2 FYNNEI. The junction had 2 bases not matched to a gene; V was cut back by 6 bases and J by 0 bases. The CDR3 length is 14 residues.

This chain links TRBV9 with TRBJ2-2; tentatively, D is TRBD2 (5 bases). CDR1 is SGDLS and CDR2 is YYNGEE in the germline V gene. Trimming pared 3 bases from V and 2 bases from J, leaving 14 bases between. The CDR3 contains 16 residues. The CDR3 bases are TGTGCCAGCAGCGCTACTAGTGGGCCTAACACCGGGGAGCTGTTTTTT. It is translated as CASSATSGPNTGELFF.

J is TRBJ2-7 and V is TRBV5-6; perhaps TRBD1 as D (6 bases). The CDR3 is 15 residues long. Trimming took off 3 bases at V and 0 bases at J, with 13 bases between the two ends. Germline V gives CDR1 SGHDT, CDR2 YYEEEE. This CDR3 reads CASSSLGADSYEQYF. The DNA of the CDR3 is TGTGCCAGCAGCTCCCTGGGGGCAGACTCCTACGAGCAGTACTTC.

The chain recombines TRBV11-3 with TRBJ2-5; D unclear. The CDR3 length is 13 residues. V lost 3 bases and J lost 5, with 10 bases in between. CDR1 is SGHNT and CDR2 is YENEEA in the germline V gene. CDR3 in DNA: TGTGCCAGCAGCTTGAGGAATTCGGAGACCCAGTACTTC. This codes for CASSLRNSETQYF.

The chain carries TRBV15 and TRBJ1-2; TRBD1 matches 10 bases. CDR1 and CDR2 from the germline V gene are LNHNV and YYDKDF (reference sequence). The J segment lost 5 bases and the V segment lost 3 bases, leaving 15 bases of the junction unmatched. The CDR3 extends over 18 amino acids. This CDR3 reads CATSSGPGTGDDPYGYTF. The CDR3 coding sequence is TGTGCCACCAGCAGCGGACCCGGGACAGGGGATGACCCGTATGGCTACACCTTC.

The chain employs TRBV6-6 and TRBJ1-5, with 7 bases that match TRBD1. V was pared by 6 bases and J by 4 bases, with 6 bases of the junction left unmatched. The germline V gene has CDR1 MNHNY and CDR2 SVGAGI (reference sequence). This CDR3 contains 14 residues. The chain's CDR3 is CASRYGTANQPQHF. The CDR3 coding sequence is TGTGCCAGCAGATACGGGACAGCGAATCAGCCCCAGCATTTT.

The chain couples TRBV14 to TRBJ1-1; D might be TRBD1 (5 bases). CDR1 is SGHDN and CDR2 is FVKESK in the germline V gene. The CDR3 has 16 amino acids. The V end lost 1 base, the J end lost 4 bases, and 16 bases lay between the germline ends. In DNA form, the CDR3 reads TGTGCCAGCAGCCAAGGCGGGGGGGGTAGGTTCACTGAAGCTTTCTTT. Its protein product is CASSQGGGGRFTEAFF. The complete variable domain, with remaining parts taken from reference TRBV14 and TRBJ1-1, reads EAGVTQFPSHSVIEKGQTVTLRCDPISGHDNLYWYRRVMGKEIKFLLHFVKESKQDESGMPNNRFLAERTGGTYSTLKVQPAELEDSGVYFCASSQGGGGRFTEAFFGQGTRLTVV.

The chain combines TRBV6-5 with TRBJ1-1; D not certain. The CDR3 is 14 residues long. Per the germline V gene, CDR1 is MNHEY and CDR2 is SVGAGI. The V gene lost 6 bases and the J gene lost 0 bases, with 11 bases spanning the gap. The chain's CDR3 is CASSGGQLNTEAFF. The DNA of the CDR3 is TGTGCCAGCAGCGGAGGGCAGTTGAACACTGAAGCTTTCTTT.

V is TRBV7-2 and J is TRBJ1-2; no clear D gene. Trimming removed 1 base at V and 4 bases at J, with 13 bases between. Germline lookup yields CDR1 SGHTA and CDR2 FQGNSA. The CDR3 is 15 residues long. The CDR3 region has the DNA TGTGCCAGCAGCTTAGGTGTGGGCGCGGGCTATGGCTACACCTTC. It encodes CASSLGVGAGYGYTF.

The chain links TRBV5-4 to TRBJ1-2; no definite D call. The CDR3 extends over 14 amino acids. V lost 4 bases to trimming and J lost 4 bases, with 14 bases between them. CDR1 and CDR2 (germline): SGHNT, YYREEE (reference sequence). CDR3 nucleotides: TGTGCCAGCAGCGTCCCCGACGGAGCCTATGGCTACACCTTC. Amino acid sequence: CASSVPDGAYGYTF.

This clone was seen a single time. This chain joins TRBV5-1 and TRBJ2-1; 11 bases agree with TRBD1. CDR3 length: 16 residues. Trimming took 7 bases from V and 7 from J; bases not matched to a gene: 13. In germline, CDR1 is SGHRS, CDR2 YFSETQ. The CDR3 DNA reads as TGCGCCAGCTCCCCCCGGACAGGGGGCGAAAAAAATGAGCAGTTCTTC. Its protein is CASSPRTGGEKNEQFF.

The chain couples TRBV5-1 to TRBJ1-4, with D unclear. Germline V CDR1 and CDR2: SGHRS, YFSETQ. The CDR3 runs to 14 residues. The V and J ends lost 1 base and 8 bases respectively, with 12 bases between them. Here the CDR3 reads CASSLIPAGEKLFF. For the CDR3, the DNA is TGCGCCAGCAGCTTGATTCCTGCGGGAGAAAAACTGTTTTTT.

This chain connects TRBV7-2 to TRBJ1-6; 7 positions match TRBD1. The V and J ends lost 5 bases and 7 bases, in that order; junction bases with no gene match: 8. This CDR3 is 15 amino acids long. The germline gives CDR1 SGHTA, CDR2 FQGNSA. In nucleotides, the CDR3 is TGTGCCAGCAGCATTGTGACAGGGTCAAATTCACCCCTCCACTTT. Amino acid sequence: CASSIVTGSNSPLHF.

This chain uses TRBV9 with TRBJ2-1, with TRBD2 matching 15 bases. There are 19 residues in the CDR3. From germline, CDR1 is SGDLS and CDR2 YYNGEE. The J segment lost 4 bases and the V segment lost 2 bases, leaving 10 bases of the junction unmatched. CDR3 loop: CASSVLAGLAGGLYNEQFF. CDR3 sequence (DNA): TGTGCCAGCAGCGTCCTCGCTGGACTAGCGGGGGGGCTGTACAATGAGCAGTTCTTC.

CDR3 in DNA: TGTGCCAGCACCACGGGTTCCGCCGGGGAGCTGTTTTTT. As protein: CASTTGSAGELFF. The V gene is TRBV6-5, the J gene TRBJ2-2, with D uncertain. The CDR3 is 13 residues long. The germline V gene encodes CDR1 MNHEY and CDR2 SVGAGI. The V gene lost 7 bases and the J gene lost 6 bases, with 12 bases spanning the gap.

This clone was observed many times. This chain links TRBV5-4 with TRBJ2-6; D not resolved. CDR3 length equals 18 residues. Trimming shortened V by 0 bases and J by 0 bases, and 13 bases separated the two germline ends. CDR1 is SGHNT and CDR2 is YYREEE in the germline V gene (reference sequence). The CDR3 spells CASSLAPTFSSGANVLTF. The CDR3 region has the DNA TGTGCCAGCAGCTTGGCCCCTACTTTTAGCTCTGGGGCCAACGTCCTGACTTTC.

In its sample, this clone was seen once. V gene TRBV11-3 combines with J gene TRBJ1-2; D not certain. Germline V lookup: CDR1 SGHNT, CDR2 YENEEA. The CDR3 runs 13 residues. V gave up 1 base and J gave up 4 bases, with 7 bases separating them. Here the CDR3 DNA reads TGTGCCAGCAGCTTAGGGGGAGGCTATGGCTACACCTTC. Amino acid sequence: CASSLGGGYGYTF.

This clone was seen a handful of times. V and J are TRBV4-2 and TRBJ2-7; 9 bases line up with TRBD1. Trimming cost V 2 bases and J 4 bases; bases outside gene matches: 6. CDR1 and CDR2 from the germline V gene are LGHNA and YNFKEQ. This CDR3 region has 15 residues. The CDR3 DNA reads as TGTGCCAGCAGCCAACATCCGGACAGGGGTTACGAGCAGTACTTC. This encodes CASSQHPDRGYEQYF.